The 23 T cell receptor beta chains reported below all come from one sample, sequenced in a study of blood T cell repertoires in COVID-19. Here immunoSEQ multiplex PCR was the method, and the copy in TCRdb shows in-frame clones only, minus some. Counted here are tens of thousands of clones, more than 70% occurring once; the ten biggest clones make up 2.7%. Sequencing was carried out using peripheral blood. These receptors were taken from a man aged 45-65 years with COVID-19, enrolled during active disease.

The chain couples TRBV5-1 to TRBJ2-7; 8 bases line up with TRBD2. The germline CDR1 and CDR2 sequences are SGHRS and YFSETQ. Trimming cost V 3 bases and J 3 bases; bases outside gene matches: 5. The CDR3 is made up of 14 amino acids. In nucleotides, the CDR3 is TGCGCCAGCAGCTCGGGACTAGATGGCTACGAGCAGTACTTC. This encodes CASSSGLDGYEQYF.

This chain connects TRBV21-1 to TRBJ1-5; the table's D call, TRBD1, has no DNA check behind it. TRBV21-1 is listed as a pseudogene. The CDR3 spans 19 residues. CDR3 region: CASNRGDDRGTVSNQPQHF. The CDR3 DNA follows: TGTGCCAGCAACCGAGGGGATGACAGGGGGACAGTTAGCAATCAGCCCCAGCATTTT.

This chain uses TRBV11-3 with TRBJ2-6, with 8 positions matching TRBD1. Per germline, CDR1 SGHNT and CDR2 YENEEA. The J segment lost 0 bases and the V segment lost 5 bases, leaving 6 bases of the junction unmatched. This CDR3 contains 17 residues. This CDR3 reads CASSPGQARSGANVLTF. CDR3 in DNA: TGTGCCAGCAGCCCGGGACAGGCGCGCTCTGGGGCCAACGTCCTGACTTTC. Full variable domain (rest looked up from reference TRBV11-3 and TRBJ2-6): EAGVVQSPRYKIIEKKQPVAFWCNPISGHNTLYWYLQNLGQGPELLIRYENEEAVDDSQLPKDRFSAERLKGVDSTLKIQPAELGDSAVYLCASSPGQARSGANVLTFGAGSRLTVL.

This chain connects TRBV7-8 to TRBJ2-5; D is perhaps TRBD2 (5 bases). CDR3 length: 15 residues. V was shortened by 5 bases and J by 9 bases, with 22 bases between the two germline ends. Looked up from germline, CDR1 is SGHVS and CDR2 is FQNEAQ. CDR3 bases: TGTGCCAGCAGCCTAGGGCCCGGGGTCCTTGCGGCCCAGTACTTC. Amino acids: CASSLGPGVLAAQYF.

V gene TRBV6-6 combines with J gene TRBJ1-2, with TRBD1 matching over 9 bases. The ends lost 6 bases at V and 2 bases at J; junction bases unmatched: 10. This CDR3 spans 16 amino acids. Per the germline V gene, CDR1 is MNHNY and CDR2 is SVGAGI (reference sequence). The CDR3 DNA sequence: TGTGCCAGCAGGCCGCCGGGACAGGGACCGAACTATGGCTACACCTTC. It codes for CASRPPGQGPNYGYTF.

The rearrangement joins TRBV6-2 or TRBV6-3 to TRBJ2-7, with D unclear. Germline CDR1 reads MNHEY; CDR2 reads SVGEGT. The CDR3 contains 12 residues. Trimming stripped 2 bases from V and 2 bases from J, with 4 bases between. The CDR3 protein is CASSYTTYEQYF. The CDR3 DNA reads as TGTGCCAGCAGTTACACAACCTACGAGCAGTACTTC.

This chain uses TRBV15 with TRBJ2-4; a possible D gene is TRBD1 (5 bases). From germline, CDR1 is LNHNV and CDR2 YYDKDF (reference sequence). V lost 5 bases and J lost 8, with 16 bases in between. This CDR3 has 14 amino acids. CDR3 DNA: TGTGCCACCAGCGTGGCCAGGGTAGGAGACATTCAGTACTTC. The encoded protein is CATSVARVGDIQYF.

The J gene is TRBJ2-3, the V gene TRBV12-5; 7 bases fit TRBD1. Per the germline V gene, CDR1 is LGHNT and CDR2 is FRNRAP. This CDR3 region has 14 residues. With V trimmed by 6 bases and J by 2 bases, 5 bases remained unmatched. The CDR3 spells CASGEQGNTDTQYF. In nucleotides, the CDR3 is TGTGCTAGTGGGGAACAGGGGAACACAGATACGCAGTATTTT.

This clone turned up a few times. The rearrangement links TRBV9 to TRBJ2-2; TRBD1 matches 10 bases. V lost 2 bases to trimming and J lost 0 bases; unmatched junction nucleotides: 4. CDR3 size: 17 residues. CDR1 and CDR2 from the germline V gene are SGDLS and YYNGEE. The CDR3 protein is CASSVPGTGANTGELFF. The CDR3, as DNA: TGTGCCAGCAGCGTCCCTGGGACAGGGGCGAACACCGGGGAGCTGTTTTTT.

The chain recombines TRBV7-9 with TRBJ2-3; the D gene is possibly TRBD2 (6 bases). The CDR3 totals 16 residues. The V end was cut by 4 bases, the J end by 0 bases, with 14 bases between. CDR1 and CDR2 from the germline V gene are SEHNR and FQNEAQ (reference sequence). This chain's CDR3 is CASSSGRSPSTDTQYF. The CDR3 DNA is TGTGCCAGCAGCTCAGGGAGGTCTCCGAGCACAGATACGCAGTATTTT.

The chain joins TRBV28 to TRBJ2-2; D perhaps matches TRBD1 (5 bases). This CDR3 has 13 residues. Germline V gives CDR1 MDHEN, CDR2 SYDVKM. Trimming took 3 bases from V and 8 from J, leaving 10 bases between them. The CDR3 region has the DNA TGTGCCAGCAGTTTCAGGGTGATAGGGGAGCTGTTTTTT. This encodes CASSFRVIGELFF.

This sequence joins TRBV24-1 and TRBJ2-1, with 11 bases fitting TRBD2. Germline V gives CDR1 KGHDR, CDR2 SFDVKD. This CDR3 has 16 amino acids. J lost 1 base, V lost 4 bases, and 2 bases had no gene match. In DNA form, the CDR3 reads TGTGCCACCAGTGACCGACTAGCGGGGTCCTACAATGAGCAGTTCTTC. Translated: CATSDRLAGSYNEQFF.

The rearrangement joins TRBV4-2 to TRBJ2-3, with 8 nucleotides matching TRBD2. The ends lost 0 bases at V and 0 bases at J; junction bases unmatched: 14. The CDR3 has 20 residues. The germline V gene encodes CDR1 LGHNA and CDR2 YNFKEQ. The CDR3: CASSQDRRTLAGSSTDTQYF. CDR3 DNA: TGTGCCAGCAGCCAAGATAGGCGAACCCTAGCGGGTTCCAGCACAGATACGCAGTATTTT.

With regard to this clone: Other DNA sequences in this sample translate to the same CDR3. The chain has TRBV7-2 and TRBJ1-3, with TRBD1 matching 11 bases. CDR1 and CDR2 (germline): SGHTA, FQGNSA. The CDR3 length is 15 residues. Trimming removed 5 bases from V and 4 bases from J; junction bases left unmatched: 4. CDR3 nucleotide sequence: TGTGCCAGCAGCCCGGACAGGGGGCAAGGAAACACCATATATTTT. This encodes CASSPDRGQGNTIYF.

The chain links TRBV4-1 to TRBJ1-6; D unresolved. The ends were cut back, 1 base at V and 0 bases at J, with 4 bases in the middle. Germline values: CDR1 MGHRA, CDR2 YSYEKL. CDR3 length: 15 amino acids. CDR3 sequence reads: CASSQGSSYNSPLHF. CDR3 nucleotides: TGCGCCAGCAGCCAAGGGAGCTCCTATAATTCACCCCTCCACTTT.

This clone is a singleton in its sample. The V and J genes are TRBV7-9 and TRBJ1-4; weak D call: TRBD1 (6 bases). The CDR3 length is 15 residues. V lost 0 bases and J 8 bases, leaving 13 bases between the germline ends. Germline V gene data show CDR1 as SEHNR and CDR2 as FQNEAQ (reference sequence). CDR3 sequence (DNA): TGTGCCAGCAGCTTAGCGGAGACAGGTTGGGAAAAACTGTTTTTT. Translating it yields CASSLAETGWEKLFF.

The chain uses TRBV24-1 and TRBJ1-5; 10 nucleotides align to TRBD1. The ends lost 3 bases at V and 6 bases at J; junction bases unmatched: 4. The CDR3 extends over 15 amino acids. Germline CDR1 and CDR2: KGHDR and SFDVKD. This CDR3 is CATSDHGQGGQPQHF. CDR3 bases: TGTGCCACCAGTGATCATGGACAGGGGGGTCAGCCCCAGCATTTT.

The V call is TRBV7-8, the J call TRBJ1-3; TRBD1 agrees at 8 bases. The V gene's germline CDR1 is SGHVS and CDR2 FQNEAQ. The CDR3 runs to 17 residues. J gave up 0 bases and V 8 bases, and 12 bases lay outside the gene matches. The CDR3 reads CASGQGPLGSSGNTIYF. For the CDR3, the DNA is TGTGCCAGCGGACAGGGTCCCTTAGGATCCTCTGGAAACACCATATATTTT.

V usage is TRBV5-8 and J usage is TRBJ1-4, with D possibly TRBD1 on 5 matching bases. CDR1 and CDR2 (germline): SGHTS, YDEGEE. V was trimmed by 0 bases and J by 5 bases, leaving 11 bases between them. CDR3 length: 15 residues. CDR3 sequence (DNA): TGTGCCAGCAGCTTGGGGACGGGACTCAATGAAAAACTGTTTTTT. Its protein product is CASSLGTGLNEKLFF.

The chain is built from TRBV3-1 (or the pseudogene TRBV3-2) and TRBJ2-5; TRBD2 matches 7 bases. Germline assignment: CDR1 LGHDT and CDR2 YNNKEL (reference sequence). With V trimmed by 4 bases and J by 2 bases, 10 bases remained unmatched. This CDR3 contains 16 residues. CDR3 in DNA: TGTGCCAGCAGCCCTGTAGCGGGCTCCCTTCAAGAGACCCAGTACTTC. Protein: CASSPVAGSLQETQYF.

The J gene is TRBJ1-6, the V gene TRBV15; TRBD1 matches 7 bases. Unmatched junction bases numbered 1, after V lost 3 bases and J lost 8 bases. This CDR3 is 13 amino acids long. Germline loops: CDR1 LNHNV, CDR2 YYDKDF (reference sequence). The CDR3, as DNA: TGTGCCACCAGCAGGACAGGGTATTCACCCCTCCACTTT. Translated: CATSRTGYSPLHF.

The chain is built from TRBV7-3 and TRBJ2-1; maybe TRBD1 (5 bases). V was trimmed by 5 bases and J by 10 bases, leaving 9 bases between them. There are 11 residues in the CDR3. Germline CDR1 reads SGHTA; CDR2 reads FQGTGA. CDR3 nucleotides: TGTGCCAGCAGCACAGGTGGCGAGCAGTTCTTC. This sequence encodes CASSTGGEQFF.

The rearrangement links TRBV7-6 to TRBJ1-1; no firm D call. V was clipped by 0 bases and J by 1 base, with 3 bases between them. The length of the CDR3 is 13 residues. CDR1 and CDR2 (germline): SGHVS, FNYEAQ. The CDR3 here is CASSLARNTEAFF. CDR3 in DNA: TGTGCCAGCAGCTTAGCGCGGAACACTGAAGCTTTCTTT. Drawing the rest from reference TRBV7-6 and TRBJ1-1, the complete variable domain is GAGVSQSPRYKVTKRGQDVALRCDPISGHVSLYWYRQALGQGPEFLTYFNYEAQQDKSGLPNDRFSAERPEGSISTLTIQRTEQRDSAMYRCASSLARNTEAFFGQGTRLTVV.